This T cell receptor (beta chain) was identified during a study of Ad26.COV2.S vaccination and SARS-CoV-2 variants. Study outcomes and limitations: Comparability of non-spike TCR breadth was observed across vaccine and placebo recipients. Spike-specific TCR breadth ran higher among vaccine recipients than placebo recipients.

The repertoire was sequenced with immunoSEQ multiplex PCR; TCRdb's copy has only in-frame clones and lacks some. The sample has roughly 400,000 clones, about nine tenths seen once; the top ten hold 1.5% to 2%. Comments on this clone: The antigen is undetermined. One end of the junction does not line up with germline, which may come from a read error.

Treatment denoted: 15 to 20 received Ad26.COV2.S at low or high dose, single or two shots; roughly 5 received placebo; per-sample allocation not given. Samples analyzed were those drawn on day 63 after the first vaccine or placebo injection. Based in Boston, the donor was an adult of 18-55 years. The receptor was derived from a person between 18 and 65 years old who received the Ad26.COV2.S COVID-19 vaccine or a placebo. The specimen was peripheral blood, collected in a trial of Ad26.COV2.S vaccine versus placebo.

The CDR3 loop is CASSYSRTSGVIF. CDR3 DNA sequence: TGTGCCAGCAGTTACTCACGGACTAGCGGCGTGATCTTC. The chain recombines TRBV6-2 or TRBV6-3 with TRBJ2-1, with 10 bases matching TRBD2. The CDR3 has 13 residues. Looked up from germline, CDR1 is MNHEY and CDR2 is SVGEGT.